This T cell receptor (beta chain) was recorded in a study of tumor-infiltrating lymphocytes in primary liver carcinoma (dated by TCRdb to 2016 to 2017). Some background on the complete study: Of the five patients (three men and two women, aged 30 to 69 years), four had hepatocellular carcinoma and one had combined HCC and intrahepatic cholangiocarcinoma. The five patients had tumors staged T1-T3 N0M0, with maximum diameters ranging from about 4.2 to 11 cm. Samples yielded roughly 3.5 to 7.13 million productive TCRbeta reads; read depth did not differ significantly between tissue types. TCRbeta repertoire sequencing, expression microarrays and whole-exome sequencing were combined in the study across five regions of each liver tumor, with adjacent normal tissue and blood also included. TCRbeta repertoire sequencing covered 35 specimens from 5 patients: around 25 tumor regions, 5 adjacent noncancerous liver tissues and 5 peripheral blood samples. The roughly 27 tumor region samples were profiled with Agilent mRNA microarrays so that TCRbeta repertoire diversity could be related to the local molecular phenotype. High reproducibility was observed for the technical replicate repertoires, with mean shared-clone rates about 0.92 and correlation coefficients above 0.95.

A constant-region primer and ProtoScript II reverse transcriptase were used to reverse-transcribe TCRbeta-specific cDNA from 500 ng total RNA. Three nested multiplex PCR rounds, following a slightly modified ARM-PCR procedure, were used to build the TCRbeta libraries. Each of the first two PCR rounds ran for approximately 10 cycles and used multiplex TRBV1-TRBV30 forward primers together with a Cbeta reverse primer. Sample barcodes and Illumina adapters were added in a final 25-cycle PCR using Deep VentR polymerase. Before sequencing, amplicons between 200 and 500 bp were purified from gel using a QIAquick gel extraction kit. An Illumina HiSeq 2500 was used to sequence the TCRbeta amplicons, generating 250-bp paired-end reads. Processing in the source paper ran as follows. Reads were quality-trimmed with Trimmomatic v0.33, and paired reads were merged with FLASH v1.2.11 to recover full CDR3 sequences. V, D and J germline segments were assigned to the rearranged TCRbeta sequences using MiGEC v1.2.1b. Clonotype statistics and Shannon-Wiener diversity indices were calculated with VDJtools v1.0.0. Except for diversity analysis, only the 250 most abundant clonotypes of each sample were used in subsequent analyses to reduce sampling bias. In-frame beta chains were kept once TCRdb had trimmed the public reads at Q25 with fastp and called clones with MiXCR. Rows with one shared CDR3 protein collapse into an entry with the most common genes and DNA. TCRdb, rather than the study authors, made the V and J calls. This sample gives about 64,000 distinct CDR3 sequences in total; over 60% of them show up just once. The top ten hold under 45% of the sample.

Turning to this clonotype: Its antigen specificity is not known. The conserved phenylalanine or tryptophan is not found at the CDR3 terminus, so this likely reflects a read error.

From the germline V gene, CDR1 is MNHNS and CDR2 is SASEGT. The CDR3 has 17 amino acids, counting both end residues. Only the CDR3 DNA stays, 51 bases, in frame from base 1. Total RNA and DNA were co-extracted without cell sorting from approximately 22-30 mg of bulk tissue using the AllPrep DNA/RNA mini kit. Five patients with histopathologically diagnosed primary liver carcinoma underwent surgical resection in China between November 2015 and March 2016. At the time of sampling, the patients had chronic HBV infection and had not received any treatment. Five spatially separated regions were sampled from each tumor: the superior, inferior, left-lateral and right-lateral poles, plus the tumor centre. Histology showed that every tumor sample contained more than 75% viable tumor cells. Fresh tumor and adjacent tissue pieces were bisected, with one half stored in RNAlater at -80 degrees C and the other half sent for histology.

Points the paper makes about the study in general: Only about 8-24% of top clones were found in all five regions of a tumor, suggesting spatial heterogeneity of tumor-infiltrating T cells. The top 250 clones made up a significantly larger repertoire fraction in tumors than in blood (p = 0.039). Because sequencing covered only the TCR beta chain and unpaired alpha chains were not captured, true repertoire diversity is likely underestimated. The study included only five patients, and the authors note findings should be validated in a larger study. Bulk unsorted samples precluded comparing CD4+ and CD8+ T cell repertoires. Repertoire overlap was found to be higher between tumor regions (mean around 35%) than between tumor-adjacent (roughly 17%) or tumor-blood (around 15%) pairs, consistent with antigen-driven expansion.

This sequence originates from a man in his forties with primary liver carcinoma and hepatitis B virus infection. The chain couples TRBV6-1 to TRBJ2-1; TRBD2 might be the D gene, on 5 matching bases. The sequencing input was liver tumor tissue from sampling region 4. This sample's cell subset or site label indicates: tumor region T4, right-lateral pole. The nucleotide sequence is TGTGTTAGCAGTACGTCCGGGGTGGCCGGTAGTTTCAATGAGCAGTTCGTC. It translates to CVSSTSGVAGSFNEQFV.